These 4 T cell receptor beta chains share one sample of origin, sequenced in a study of Graves' ophthalmopathy and Graves' hyperthyroidism (dated by TCRdb to the late 2010s). Reads for this sample came from an Illumina HiSeq 2000. For repertoire sequencing, TCR beta CDR3 regions were amplified from RNA transcripts. The first round of RT-PCR was done with HTBI primers and the Qiagen OneStep RT-PCR kit, and was followed by a second round of multiplex PCR, then size selection and purification. TCRdb redid the processing of the public reads, applying fastp at Q25 and MiXCR, and retained in-frame beta chains. Rows with a matching CDR3 protein are joined into one entry that keeps the most common DNA and genes. Counted in this sample were about 390,000 distinct CDR3 sequences; 15% to 19% of them appeared once. The top ten clonotypes cover 5.5% to 8% of the sample. The specimen was peripheral blood. All receptors come from a woman aged 18-29 years with stable Graves' hyperthyroidism. Donor details come from another sample of the same person, matched by shared clones.

A word on this clonotype: A much bigger clone sits one base away, suggesting this may be a read error. The rearrangement uses TRBV7-8 and TRBJ1-1; D call uncertain. The CDR3 loop spans 15 amino acids. Germline CDR1 and CDR2: SGHVS and FQNEAQ. As DNA, the CDR3 is TGTGCCAGCAGCCGTCGGACGGGTATGAACACTGAATCTTTCTTT. It translates to CASSRRTGMNTESFF.

This clonotype was seen at least ten times. This chain links TRBV10-2 with TRBJ2-5, with D uncertain. With 4 bases removed from V and 4 bases from J, the gap between germline ends came to 7 bases. There are 12 residues in the CDR3. The germline V gene encodes CDR1 WSHSY and CDR2 SAAADI. CDR3 sequence: CASSVLGETQYF. The DNA for the CDR3 is TGCGCCAGCAGTGTTTTGGGAGAGACCCAGTACTTC.

This clonotype was picked up many times. V is TRBV6-1 and J is TRBJ2-7; 7 bases align to TRBD2. The trim removed 3 bases at V and 6 bases at J, leaving 5 bases unmatched. Germline V lookup: CDR1 MNHNS, CDR2 SASEGT. There are 13 residues in the CDR3. The CDR3 is CASSDPGGSEQYF. The DNA for the CDR3 is TGTGCCAGCAGTGACCCGGGAGGAAGCGAGCAGTACTTC.

The chain has TRBV24-1 and TRBJ1-5; D is possibly TRBD1 (5 bases). V dropped 3 bases and J dropped 7 bases, with 12 bases sitting between them. The CDR3 sequence is 14 residues long. CDR1 KGHDR and CDR2 SFDVKD come from the germline V gene. CDR3 nucleotide sequence: TGTGCCACCAGTGATGGGGGGACGGGACAGCCCCAGCATTTT. Protein sequence: CATSDGGTGQPQHF.